This T cell receptor beta chain is drawn from a study of CD8+CD57+ T cells in acquired aplastic anemia. Turning to the study itself: Sorted cells (CD4+ and CD8+) yielded DNA amounts that averaged approximately 3.2 ug. Points from the study as a whole: Patient and control CD8+ Simpson's diversity was not significantly different. Researchers report that 25 to 35 CD8+ CDR3 sequences appeared in both patients and controls.

The CDR3 has 14 amino acids. Trimming cost V 5 bases and J 0 bases, with 10 bases left between them. As for this clonotype: Its antigen remains unknown. Possible read error: a much larger clone is one base away.

TCR beta VDJ and CDR3 profiles were obtained from a genomic DNA template. TCRdb re-analysed the reads in MiXCR, keeping a single row per CDR3 protein. This sample has 300,000 or so distinct CDR3 sequences, with roughly half found just once. The chain is built from TRBV6-7 and TRBJ1-2; D not certain. TRBV6-7 is known as an ORF, though its function is uncertain. Sequenced sample: sorted CD4+, CD8+, or CD8+CD57+ T cells (not recorded which) from PBMCs. The sequence came from a human donor with severe aplastic anemia or a healthy control (not recorded which). The DNA for the CDR3 is TGTGCCAGCAGTGAATGGGTGTCTAACTATGGCTACACCTTC. Residues: CASSEWVSNYGYTF.